Reported below is one TCR beta chain. No antigen is known for it. The sample holds no much larger clone one base away, and base qualities are not on file. One collaborating source in Seattle enrolled patients during active infection and followed them longitudinally through the course of disease. Collaborating institutions collected whole blood in K2EDTA tubes following their own protocols. For TCRbeta analysis, collaborators shipped samples in one of three forms: frozen whole blood, isolated PBMCs, or DNA extracted from either of those sample types. From its cysteine to its phenylalanine, the CDR3 spans 16 amino acids. The read is trimmed to its CDR3 DNA, 48 bases read in frame from base 1. CDR1 and CDR2 (SGHNT, YYREEE) derive from the germline V gene (reference sequence). V has 4 bases trimmed and J has 5 bases trimmed; junction bases matching no gene number 12. This record comes from a study of blood T cell repertoires in COVID-19 (dated by TCRdb to 2019 to 2021). Looking at the study overall: Samples covering the acute and convalescent phases of COVID-19 were provided by collaborators in the United States, Italy and Spain. The material from the prospective study consisted of cDNA or gDNA derived from T cells, B-cell-depleted T cells, or PBMCs. Deeply sampled blood TCRbeta repertoires from subjects exposed to, actively infected with, or recovered from COVID-19 were included in the dataset. The repertoires were made available in a free public database intended to serve as a resource for research on the immune response to SARS-CoV-2. Samples were obtained from the ongoing ImmuneRACE study (first 160 participants) and from about 1,300 subjects provided by 6 global collaborators. Sample metadata almost always included a de-identified subject ID, COVID-19 status, age in years and sex. HLA class I and class II types, where available, came from metadata supplied by the sample provider rather than from assay-based typing.

General conclusions and limits of the study: Clinical and demographic metadata were provided uncurated, with the amount varying by source and participant.

TCRbeta CDR3 regions were amplified from genomic DNA using the immunoSEQ Assay, a bias-controlled multiplex PCR. In the authors' own workflow: Nucleated cell counts per sample were estimated from amplification of reference gene primers within the assay. To quantify the absolute abundance of each unique TCRbeta CDR3 rearrangement, sequence reads were collapsed and filtered. For each sample, productive Simpson clonality was calculated as the square root of Simpson's diversity index over productive rearrangements. TCRdb's version of the immuneACCESS table is confined to in-frame rearrangements and falls short of the full clone set. An unresolved V gene accounts for under half of the shortfall where checked; the remainder is of unknown origin. That table furnishes V, J and clone size, whereas the DNA furnished D and trimming. The sample profile shows 430,000 or so clones; approximately 90% of them were found once. About 0.91% of the sample goes to the ten largest clones.

The sequence links TRBV5-4 to TRBJ2-5, with 9 bases aligning to TRBD2. This sequence originates from a man aged 18 to 30 with COVID-19, enrolled during active disease. Sequencing input: peripheral blood. The DNA is as follows: TGTGCCAGCAGCGACCCCCTGGCGGGAGGGGGCGAGACCCAGTACTTC. Translated, this is CASSDPLAGGGETQYF. The CDR3 plus the reference TRBV5-4 and TRBJ2-5 genes for the other parts give the full variable domain: ETGVTQSPTHLIKTRGQQVTLRCSSQSGHNTVSWYQQALGQGPQFIFQYYREEENGRGNFPPRFSGLQFPNYSSELNVNALELDDSALYLCASSDPLAGGGETQYFGPGTRLLVL.